Following are 13 T cell receptor beta chains from one sample sequenced in a study of cytomegalovirus exposure and HLA in healthy donors. The PCR had 60 Vbeta and 13 Jbeta primers. Assay: immunoSEQ multiplex PCR; the TCRdb copy retains only in-frame clones and omits some. There are tens of thousands of clones in the sample; about two thirds occur only once, and 6.5% to 7.5% lies in the top ten. The specimen was PBMCs. The receptors were gathered from a woman in her forties or fifties in good health and CMV-seropositive.

The gene calls are TRBV21-1 and TRBJ2-4; the table's D call TRBD2 went unverified against the DNA. TRBV21-1 is tagged as a pseudogene. The CDR3 spans 13 residues. The chain's CDR3 is CASKEGGKNIQYF. DNA for the CDR3: TGTGCCAGCAAAGAGGGGGGGAAAAACATTCAGTACTTC.

V gene TRBV9 combines with J gene TRBJ2-3, with a weak D call TRBD2 (7 bases). Germline V gene data show CDR1 as SGDLS and CDR2 as YYNGEE. This CDR3 contains 16 residues. Trimming removed 3 bases at V and 0 bases at J, with 14 bases between. CDR3 in DNA: TGTGCCAGCAGCGAGGGGGGGGATGGTAGCACAGATACGCAGTATTTT. This gives the protein CASSEGGDGSTDTQYF. The complete variable domain, with remaining parts taken from reference TRBV9 and TRBJ2-3, reads DSGVTQTPKHLITATGQRVTLRCSPRSGDLSVYWYQQSLDQGLQFLIQYYNGEERAKGNILERFSAQQFPDLHSELNLSSLELGDSALYFCASSEGGDGSTDTQYFGPGTRLTVL.

The V call is TRBV11-3, the J call TRBJ1-1; D gene ambiguous. Germline values: CDR1 SGHNT, CDR2 YENEEA. The V gene lost 2 bases and the J gene lost 5 bases, with 9 bases spanning the gap. CDR3 length equals 13 residues. The CDR3: CASSLIVVTEAFF. DNA for the CDR3: TGTGCCAGCAGCTTAATAGTGGTGACTGAAGCTTTCTTT.

A remark on this clone: A read error may account for a junction end that differs from germline. V gene TRBV5-1 combines with J gene TRBJ1-2, with 9 bases aligning to TRBD1. CDR3 size: 13 residues. The germline V gene encodes CDR1 SGHRS and CDR2 YFSETQ. For the CDR3, the DNA is TGCGCCAGCAGTTTGGGACAGGGTGAAGGCTACACCTTC. Its translation: CASSLGQGEGYTF. Supplemented by reference TRBV5-1 and TRBJ1-2, the full variable domain reads KAGVTQTPRYLIKTRGQQVTLSCSPISGHRSVSWYQQTPGQGLQFLFEYFSETQRNKGNFPGRFSGRQFSNSRSEMNVSTLELGDSALYLCASSLGQGEGYTFGSGTRLTVV.

As to this clone: The junction departs from germline at one end; a sequencing error may be responsible. The gene calls are TRBV7-9 and TRBJ2-3, with 7 bases fitting TRBD2. CDR1 is SEHNR and CDR2 is FQNEAQ in the germline V gene (reference sequence). CDR3 length: 17 residues. The CDR3, as DNA: TGTTCCAGCAGCTTAGCGCTCCAGCGGGATAGCACAGATACGCAGTATTTT. Its translation: CSSSLALQRDSTDTQYF.

This chain connects TRBV27 to TRBJ2-5; 11 positions match TRBD2. Per the germline V gene, CDR1 is MNHEY and CDR2 is SMNVEV (reference sequence). This CDR3 comprises 18 residues. With 6 bases clipped from V and 5 bases from J, the junction kept 17 bases outside the gene matches. CDR3 nucleotides: TGTGCCAGCAGCCCCGCCCGGGCTAGCGGGGGGACCGGGGAGACCCAGTACTTC. It specifies CASSPARASGGTGETQYF.

V usage is TRBV9 and J usage is TRBJ1-2, with D perhaps TRBD1 (6 bases). The CDR3 sequence is 12 residues long. Trimming cost V 7 bases and J 8 bases, with 15 bases left between them. CDR1 and CDR2 (germline): SGDLS, YYNGEE. For the CDR3, the DNA is TGTGCCAGCCGACACTTGAGGGGGGGCTACACCTTC. Protein sequence: CASRHLRGGYTF.

The chain couples TRBV5-5 to TRBJ2-2; TRBD1 aligns across 12 bases. The germline V gene encodes CDR1 SGHKS and CDR2 YYEKEE (reference sequence). This CDR3 contains 17 residues. The V and J ends lost 0 bases and 6 bases, in that order; junction bases with no gene match: 6. CDR3 nucleotide sequence: TGTGCCAGCAGCTTGGTCGGGACAGGGGGCCGGTCCGGGGAGCTGTTTTTT. Translation: CASSLVGTGGRSGELFF.

J is TRBJ1-2 and V is TRBV21-1. TRBV21-1 is a known pseudogene. CDR3 size: 11 residues. The CDR3 spells CASSLDGLYTF. CDR3 nucleotides: TGTGCCAGCAGCCTAGACGGACTTTACACCTTC.

The CDR3 loop is CAREQGKGAFF. CDR3 coding DNA: TGTGCCAGAGAACAGGGCAAAGGAGCTTTCTTT. The chain combines TRBV2 with TRBJ1-1; perhaps TRBD1 as D (6 bases). CDR3 size: 11 residues. The V gene's germline CDR1 is SNHLY and CDR2 FYNNEI. Between the trimmed V and J ends, which lost 9 bases and 10 bases, there was a span of 15 bases.

This sequence joins TRBV4-2 and TRBJ2-1; 9 bases map to TRBD1. With 3 bases clipped from V and 5 bases from J, the junction kept 5 bases outside the gene matches. The CDR3 extends over 15 amino acids. Germline lookup yields CDR1 LGHNA and CDR2 YNFKEQ. The DNA of the CDR3 is TGTGCCAGCAGCCAGGCGGGACAGGGTAACAATGAGCAGTTCTTC. This codes for CASSQAGQGNNEQFF.

The chain couples TRBV27 to TRBJ1-4; 12 bases agree with TRBD1. Trimming at V came to 4 bases and at J to 3 bases, leaving 15 bases not matched to a gene. The CDR3 sequence is 20 residues long. Germline values: CDR1 MNHEY, CDR2 SMNVEV (reference sequence). The CDR3 is CASSSPTYQGQGAANEKLFF. The CDR3 DNA follows: TGTGCCAGCAGTTCCCCCACTTATCAGGGACAGGGGGCTGCTAATGAAAAACTGTTTTTT.

This chain uses TRBV5-4 with TRBJ2-5; 9 nucleotides match TRBD2. CDR1 SGHNT and CDR2 YYREEE come from the germline V gene (reference sequence). The CDR3 runs 15 residues. V trimming: 6 bases; J trimming: 3 bases; junction bases outside the gene matches: 9. The CDR3 coding sequence is TGTGCCAGCAAACTCGGCGGGGGGGCGAAAGAGACCCAGTACTTC. It codes for CASKLGGGAKETQYF.